Shown below are 11 T cell receptor beta chains from a single sample sequenced in a study of T cell changes during pregnancy in multiple sclerosis. Profiling relied on immunoSEQ multiplex PCR, and the TCRdb table lists in-frame clones only, not all of them. The table includes around 30,000 clones, over 85% detected once. This specimen consisted of CD8+ T cells from peripheral blood mononuclear cells, obtained in the third trimester of pregnancy. The receptors stem from a female donor with multiple sclerosis, enrolled in a pregnancy study.

The chain links TRBV6-5 to TRBJ1-6, with a weak D call TRBD1 (6 bases). The CDR3 totals 15 residues. Germline V gives CDR1 MNHEY, CDR2 SVGAGI. Trimming pared 2 bases from V and 6 bases from J, leaving 11 bases between. CDR3 loop: CASSYEQGRNSPLHF. CDR3 nucleotide sequence: TGTGCCAGCAGTTACGAACAGGGACGTAATTCACCCCTCCACTTT.

The chain recombines TRBV9 with TRBJ1-2; D remains unclear. The V end lost 0 bases, the J end lost 0 bases, and 12 bases lay between the germline ends. Germline CDR1 and CDR2: SGDLS and YYNGEE. The CDR3 is made up of 16 amino acids. The CDR3 protein is CASSVGAATSNYGYTF. The CDR3 DNA reads TGTGCCAGCAGCGTAGGGGCCGCTACCTCTAACTATGGCTACACCTTC.

The chain combines TRBV7-9 with TRBJ2-7; 12 positions agree with TRBD1. The CDR3 spans 17 residues. Germline lookup yields CDR1 SEHNR and CDR2 FQNEAQ (reference sequence). V gave up 0 bases and J gave up 4 bases; unmatched junction bases: 7. The CDR3 DNA is TGTGCCAGCAGCTTAGCGGGACAGGGGGCGATCGGGTACGAGCAGTACTTC. Protein sequence: CASSLAGQGAIGYEQYF.

The chain employs TRBV4-3 and TRBJ2-2; perhaps TRBD1 as D (7 bases). This CDR3 spans 16 amino acids. Germline V lookup: CDR1 LGHNA, CDR2 YSLEER. Deletions cut 2 bases from V and 5 bases from J, with 15 bases between. The CDR3 sequence: CASSQRWQGGTGELFF. The DNA for the CDR3 is TGCGCCAGCAGCCAACGATGGCAGGGGGGTACCGGGGAGCTGTTTTTT.

V usage is TRBV2 and J usage is TRBJ1-1; tentatively, D is TRBD1 (6 bases). Per germline, CDR1 SNHLY and CDR2 FYNNEI. Trimming pared 10 bases from V and 7 bases from J, leaving 16 bases between. The CDR3 is 12 amino acids. CDR3 sequence reads: CATSAGGREAFF. The CDR3 coding sequence is TGTGCCACCTCGGCGGGGGGGCGTGAAGCTTTCTTT.

The genes are TRBV7-9 and TRBJ2-2, with D possibly matching TRBD1 (6 bases). Germline CDR1 SEHNR, CDR2 FQNEAQ (reference sequence). CDR3 length: 18 amino acids. V was pared by 4 bases and J by 0 bases, with 18 bases between. CDR3 sequence: CASSYNPGQPTNTGELFF. The CDR3 DNA sequence: TGTGCCAGCAGCTATAACCCAGGACAGCCGACGAACACCGGGGAGCTGTTTTTT.

The chain's CDR3 is CASSWFLGQDYEQYF. The CDR3 region has the DNA TGTGCCAGCAGCTGGTTTTTAGGACAAGACTACGAGCAGTACTTC. The J gene is TRBJ2-7, the V gene TRBV7-2; possible D gene TRBD1, 5 bases. V lost 4 bases, J lost 3 bases, and 16 bases lay in between. Looked up from germline, CDR1 is SGHTA and CDR2 is FQGNSA. This CDR3 contains 15 residues.

The DNA for the CDR3 is TGCGCCAGCAGCCCCCGGACAGGGGGGGATGAGCAGTTCTTC. It translates to CASSPRTGGDEQFF. V usage is TRBV4-1 and J usage is TRBJ2-1; 10 nucleotides line up with TRBD1. The CDR3 spans 14 residues. In germline, CDR1 is MGHRA, CDR2 YSYEKL. V was clipped by 4 bases and J by 8 bases; unmatched bases: 5.

This sequence joins TRBV7-9 and TRBJ1-5; possibly TRBD1 for D (5 bases). Trimming pared 0 bases from V and 3 bases from J, leaving 9 bases between. This CDR3 is built from 15 residues. Germline CDR1 and CDR2: SEHNR and FQNEAQ (reference sequence). The chain's CDR3 is CASSLAGAPNQPQHF. The DNA for the CDR3 is TGTGCCAGCAGCTTAGCAGGGGCGCCCAATCAGCCCCAGCATTTT.

The CDR3 loop is CASRGPEGYGYTF. In DNA, the CDR3 is TGTGCCAGCAGGGGCCCGGAAGGCTATGGCTACACCTTC. The chain is built from TRBV27 and TRBJ1-2; D is uncertain. Germline values: CDR1 MNHEY, CDR2 SMNVEV (reference sequence). The CDR3 is 13 amino acids. Trimming shortened V by 6 bases and J by 4 bases, and 12 bases separated the two germline ends.

The chain joins TRBV7-9 to TRBJ2-3; TRBD2 is a possible D gene (7 bases). Trimming stripped 9 bases from V and 5 bases from J, with 15 bases between. The CDR3 runs 13 residues. The germline CDR1 and CDR2 sequences are SEHNR and FQNEAQ (reference sequence). The CDR3 bases are TGTGCCAGTGGAGGGGGGGGCCTAGATACGCAGTATTTT. Translating it yields CASGGGGLDTQYF.